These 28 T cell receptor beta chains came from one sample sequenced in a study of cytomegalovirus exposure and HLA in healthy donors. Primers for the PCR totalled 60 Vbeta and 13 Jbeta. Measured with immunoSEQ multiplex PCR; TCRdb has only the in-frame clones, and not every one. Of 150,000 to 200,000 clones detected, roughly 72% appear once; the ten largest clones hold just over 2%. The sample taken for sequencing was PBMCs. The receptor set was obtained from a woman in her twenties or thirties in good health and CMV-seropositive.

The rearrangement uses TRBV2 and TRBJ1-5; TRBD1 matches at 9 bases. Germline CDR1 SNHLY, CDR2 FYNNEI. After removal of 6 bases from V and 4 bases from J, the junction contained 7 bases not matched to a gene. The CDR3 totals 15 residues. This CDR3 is CASRVTGGGNQPQHF. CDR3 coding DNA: TGTGCCAGCAGGGTGACAGGGGGAGGTAATCAGCCCCAGCATTTT.

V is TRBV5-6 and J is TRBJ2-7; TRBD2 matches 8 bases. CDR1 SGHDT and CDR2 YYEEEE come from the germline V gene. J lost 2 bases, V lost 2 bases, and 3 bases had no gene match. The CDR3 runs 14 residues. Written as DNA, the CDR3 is TGTGCCAGCAGCTTTAGCGGGAAAGCCTACGAGCAGTACTTC. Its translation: CASSFSGKAYEQYF.

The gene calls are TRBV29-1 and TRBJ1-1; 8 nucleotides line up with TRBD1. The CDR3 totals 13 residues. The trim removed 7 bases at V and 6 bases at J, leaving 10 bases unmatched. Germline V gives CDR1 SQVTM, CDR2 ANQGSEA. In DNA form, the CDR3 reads TGCAGCGCCACAGGGGGAACACCGGCTGAAGCTTTCTTT. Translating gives CSATGGTPAEAFF. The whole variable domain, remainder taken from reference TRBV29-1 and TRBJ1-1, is SAVISQKPSRDICQRGTSLTIQCQVDSQVTMMFWYRQQPGQSLTLIATANQGSEATYESGFVIDKFPISRPNLTFSTLTVSNMSPEDSSIYLCSATGGTPAEAFFGQGTRLTVV.

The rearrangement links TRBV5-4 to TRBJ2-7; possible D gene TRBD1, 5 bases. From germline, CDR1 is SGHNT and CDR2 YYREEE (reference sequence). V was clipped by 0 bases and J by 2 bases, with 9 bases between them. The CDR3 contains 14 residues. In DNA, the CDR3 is TGTGCCAGCAGCTTGGTGGGGCCGACCTACGAGCAGTACTTC. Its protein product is CASSLVGPTYEQYF.

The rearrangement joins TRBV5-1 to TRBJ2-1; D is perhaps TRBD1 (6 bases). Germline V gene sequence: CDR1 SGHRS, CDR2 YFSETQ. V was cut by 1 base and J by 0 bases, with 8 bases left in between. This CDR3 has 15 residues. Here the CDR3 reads CASSLYRDSYNEQFF. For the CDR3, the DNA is TGCGCCAGCAGCTTGTACAGGGACTCCTACAATGAGCAGTTCTTC.

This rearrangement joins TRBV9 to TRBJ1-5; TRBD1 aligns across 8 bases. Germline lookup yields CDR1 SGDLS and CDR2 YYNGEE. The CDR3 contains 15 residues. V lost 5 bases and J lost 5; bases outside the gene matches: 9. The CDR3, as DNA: TGTGCCAGCAGTCCAGGACAGGGTGGATATCAGCCCCAGCATTTT. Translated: CASSPGQGGYQPQHF.

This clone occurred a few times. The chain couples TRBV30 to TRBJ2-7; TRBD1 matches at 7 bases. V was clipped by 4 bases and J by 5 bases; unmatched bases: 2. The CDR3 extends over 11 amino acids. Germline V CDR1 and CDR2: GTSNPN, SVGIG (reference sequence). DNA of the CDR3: TGTGCCTGGACGACAGGGAACGAGCAGTACTTC. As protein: CAWTTGNEQYF.

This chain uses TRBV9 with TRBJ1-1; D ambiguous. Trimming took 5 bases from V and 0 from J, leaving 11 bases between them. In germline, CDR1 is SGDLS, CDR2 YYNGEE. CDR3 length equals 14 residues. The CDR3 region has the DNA TGTGCCAGCAGTGTTGACTGGTTGAACACTGAAGCTTTCTTT. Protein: CASSVDWLNTEAFF.

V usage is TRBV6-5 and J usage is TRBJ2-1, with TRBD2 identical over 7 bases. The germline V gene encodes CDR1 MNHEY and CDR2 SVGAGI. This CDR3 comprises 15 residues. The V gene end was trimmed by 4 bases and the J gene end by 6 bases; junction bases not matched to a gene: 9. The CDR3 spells CASSWKASGPNEQFF. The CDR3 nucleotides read TGTGCCAGCAGTTGGAAAGCTAGCGGCCCCAATGAGCAGTTCTTC.

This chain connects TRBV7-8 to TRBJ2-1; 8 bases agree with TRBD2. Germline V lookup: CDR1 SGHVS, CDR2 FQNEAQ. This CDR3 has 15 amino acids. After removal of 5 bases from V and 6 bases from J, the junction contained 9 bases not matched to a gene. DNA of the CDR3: TGTGCCAGCAGCGGGTTCGGACTAGCCCCCAATGAGCAGTTCTTC. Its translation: CASSGFGLAPNEQFF.

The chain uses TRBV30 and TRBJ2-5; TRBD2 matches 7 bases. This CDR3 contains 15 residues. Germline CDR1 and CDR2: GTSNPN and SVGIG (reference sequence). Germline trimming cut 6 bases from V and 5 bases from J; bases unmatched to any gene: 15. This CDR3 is CACHGRSRAVETQYF. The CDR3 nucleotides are TGTGCCTGCCACGGGAGGTCTAGGGCGGTCGAGACCCAGTACTTC.

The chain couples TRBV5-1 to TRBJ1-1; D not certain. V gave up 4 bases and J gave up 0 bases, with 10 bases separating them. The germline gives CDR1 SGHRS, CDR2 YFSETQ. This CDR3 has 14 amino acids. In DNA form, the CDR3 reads TGCGCCAGCAGCAACCGGACTGTGAACACTGAAGCTTTCTTT. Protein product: CASSNRTVNTEAFF.

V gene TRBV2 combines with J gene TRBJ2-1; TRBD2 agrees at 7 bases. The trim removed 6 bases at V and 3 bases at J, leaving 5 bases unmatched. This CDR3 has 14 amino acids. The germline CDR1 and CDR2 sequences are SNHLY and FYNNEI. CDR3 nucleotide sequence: TGTGCCAGCAGGCCGACTAGCAGCTACAATGAGCAGTTCTTC. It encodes CASRPTSSYNEQFF. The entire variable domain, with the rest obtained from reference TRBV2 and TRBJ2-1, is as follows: EPEVTQTPSHQVTQMGQEVILRCVPISNHLYFYWYRQILGQKVEFLVSFYNNEISEKSEIFDDQFSVERPDGSNFTLKIRSTKLEDSAMYFCASRPTSSYNEQFFGPGTRLTVL.

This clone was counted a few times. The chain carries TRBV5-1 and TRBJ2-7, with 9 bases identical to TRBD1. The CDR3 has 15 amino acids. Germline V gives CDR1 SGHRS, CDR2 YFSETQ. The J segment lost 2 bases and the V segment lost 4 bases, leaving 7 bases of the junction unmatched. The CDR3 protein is CASSPRDRATYEQYF. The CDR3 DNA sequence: TGCGCCAGCAGCCCCCGGGACAGGGCCACCTACGAGCAGTACTTC.

The CDR3 nucleotides read TGTGCCAGCAGTTTATCAGGGGGCGAAGACTATGGCTACACCTTC. Translating it yields CASSLSGGEDYGYTF. The rearrangement links TRBV28 to TRBJ1-2; 8 positions match TRBD1. The J segment lost 3 bases and the V segment lost 1 base, leaving 4 bases of the junction unmatched. Germline assignment: CDR1 MDHEN and CDR2 SYDVKM. The CDR3 spans 15 residues.

CDR3 nucleotides: TGTGCCAGCAGCCCGGAGGGACAGCGCTCTGGAAACACCATATATTTT. Amino acid sequence: CASSPEGQRSGNTIYF. This chain joins TRBV7-8 and TRBJ1-3, with 7 bases matching TRBD1. The CDR3 contains 16 residues. CDR1 SGHVS and CDR2 FQNEAQ come from the germline V gene. V trimming: 5 bases; J trimming: 0 bases; junction bases outside the gene matches: 7.

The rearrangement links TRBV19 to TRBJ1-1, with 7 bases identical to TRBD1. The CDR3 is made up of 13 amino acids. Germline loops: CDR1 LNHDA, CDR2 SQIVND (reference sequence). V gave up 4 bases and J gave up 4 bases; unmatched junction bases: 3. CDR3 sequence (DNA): TGTGCCAGTAGTACGGACAGGAGCACTGAAGCTTTCTTT. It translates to CASSTDRSTEAFF.

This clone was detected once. CDR3 sequence: CASSPQGPNTEAFF. In nucleotides, the CDR3 is TGCGCCAGCAGCCCACAGGGACCGAACACTGAAGCTTTCTTT. The rearrangement joins TRBV5-1 to TRBJ1-1, with D tentatively TRBD1 (6 bases). Germline V gene lookup returns CDR1 SGHRS and CDR2 YFSETQ. V lost 4 bases and J 1 base, leaving 11 bases between the germline ends. The CDR3 extends over 14 amino acids.

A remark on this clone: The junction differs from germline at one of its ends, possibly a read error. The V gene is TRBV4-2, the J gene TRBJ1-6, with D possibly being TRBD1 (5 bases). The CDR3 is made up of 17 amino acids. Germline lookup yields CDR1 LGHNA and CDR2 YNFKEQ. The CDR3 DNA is TGTGCCAGCAGACAAGGTTCCACGCGGGGACTGCTTTCACCCCTCCACTTT. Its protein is CASRQGSTRGLLSPLHF.

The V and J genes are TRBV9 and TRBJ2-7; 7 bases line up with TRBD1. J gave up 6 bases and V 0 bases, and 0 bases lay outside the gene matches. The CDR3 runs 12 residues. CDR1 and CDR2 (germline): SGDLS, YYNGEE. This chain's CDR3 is CASSVGQGEQYF. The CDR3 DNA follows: TGTGCCAGCAGCGTAGGACAGGGCGAGCAGTACTTC.

This CDR3 is CASSLRSGSRGSDYGYTF. The CDR3 coding sequence is TGTGCCAGCAGCTTGCGAAGTGGGAGTCGTGGGAGTGACTATGGCTACACCTTC. The gene calls are TRBV5-6 and TRBJ1-2; unclear D gene. V was clipped by 1 base and J by 3 bases, with 22 bases between them. The CDR3 consists of 18 residues. Germline CDR1 reads SGHDT; CDR2 reads YYEEEE.

In DNA form, the CDR3 reads TGTGCCAGCAGCGCGACAGGGAGGAACACTGAAGCTTTCTTT. Protein sequence: CASSATGRNTEAFF. The V call is TRBV9, the J call TRBJ1-1, with 7 bases fitting TRBD1. The germline CDR1 and CDR2 sequences are SGDLS and YYNGEE. There are 14 residues in the CDR3. V trimming: 3 bases; J trimming: 1 base; junction bases outside the gene matches: 3.

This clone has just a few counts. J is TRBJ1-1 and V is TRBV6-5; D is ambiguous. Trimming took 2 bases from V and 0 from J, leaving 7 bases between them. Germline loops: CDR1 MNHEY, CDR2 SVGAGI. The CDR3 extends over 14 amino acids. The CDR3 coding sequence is TGTGCCAGCAGTTACGGCGGTGTGAACACTGAAGCTTTCTTT. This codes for CASSYGGVNTEAFF.

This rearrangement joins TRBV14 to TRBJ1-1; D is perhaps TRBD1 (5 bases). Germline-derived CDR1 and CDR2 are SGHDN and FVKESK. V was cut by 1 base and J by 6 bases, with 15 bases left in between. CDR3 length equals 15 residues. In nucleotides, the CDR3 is TGTGCCAGCAGCCAAGTAGGCAGGGATTTAGCTGAAGCTTTCTTT. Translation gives CASSQVGRDLAEAFF.

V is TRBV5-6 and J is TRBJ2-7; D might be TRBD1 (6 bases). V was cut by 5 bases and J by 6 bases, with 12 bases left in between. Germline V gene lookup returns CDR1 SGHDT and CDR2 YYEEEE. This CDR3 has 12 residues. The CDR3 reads CASRQGAREQYF. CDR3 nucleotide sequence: TGTGCCAGCAGACAGGGAGCTCGCGAGCAGTACTTC. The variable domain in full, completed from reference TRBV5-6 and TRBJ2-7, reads DAGVTQSPTHLIKTRGQQVTLRCSPKSGHDTVSWYQQALGQGPQFIFQYYEEEERQRGNFPDRFSGHQFPNYSSELNVNALLLGDSALYLCASRQGAREQYFGPGTRLTVT.

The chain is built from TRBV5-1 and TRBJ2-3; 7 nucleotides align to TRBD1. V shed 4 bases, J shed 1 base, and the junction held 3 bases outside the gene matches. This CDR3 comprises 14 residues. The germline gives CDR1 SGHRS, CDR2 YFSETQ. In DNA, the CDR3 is TGCGCCAGCAGCGGAGGACAGGGCACAGATACGCAGTATTTT. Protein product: CASSGGQGTDTQYF.

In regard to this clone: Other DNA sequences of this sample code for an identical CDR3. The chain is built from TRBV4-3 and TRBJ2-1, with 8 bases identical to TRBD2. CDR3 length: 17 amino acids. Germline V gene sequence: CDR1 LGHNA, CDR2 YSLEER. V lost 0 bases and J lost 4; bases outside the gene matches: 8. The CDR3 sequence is CASSQDRASGPYNEQFF. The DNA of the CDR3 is TGCGCCAGCAGCCAAGATCGAGCTAGCGGGCCTTACAATGAGCAGTTCTTC.

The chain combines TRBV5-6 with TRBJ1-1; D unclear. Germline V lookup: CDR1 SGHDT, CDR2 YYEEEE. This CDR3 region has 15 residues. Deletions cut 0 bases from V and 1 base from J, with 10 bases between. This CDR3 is CASSLVNLGNTEAFF. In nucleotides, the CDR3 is TGTGCCAGCAGCTTGGTTAACCTAGGGAACACTGAAGCTTTCTTT.